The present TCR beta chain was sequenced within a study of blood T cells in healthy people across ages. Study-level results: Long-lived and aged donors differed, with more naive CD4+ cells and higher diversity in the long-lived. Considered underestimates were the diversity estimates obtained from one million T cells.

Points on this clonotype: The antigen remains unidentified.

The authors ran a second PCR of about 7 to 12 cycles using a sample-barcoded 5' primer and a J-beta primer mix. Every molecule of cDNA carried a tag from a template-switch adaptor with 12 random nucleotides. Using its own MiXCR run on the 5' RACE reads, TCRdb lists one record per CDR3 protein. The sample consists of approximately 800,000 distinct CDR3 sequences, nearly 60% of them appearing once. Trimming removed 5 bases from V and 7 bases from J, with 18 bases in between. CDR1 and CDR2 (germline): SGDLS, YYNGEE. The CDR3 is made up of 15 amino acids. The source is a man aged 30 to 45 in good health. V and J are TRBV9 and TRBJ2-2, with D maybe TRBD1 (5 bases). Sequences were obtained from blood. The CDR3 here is CASSGTQGFVGELFF. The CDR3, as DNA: TGTGCCAGCAGTGGAACCCAGGGATTTGTCGGGGAGCTGTTTTTT.